Listed below are T cell receptor beta chains from one sample, sequenced in a study of shared clonotypes between healthy human individuals. Using immunoSEQ multiplex PCR, the repertoire was profiled, and TCRdb retains in-frame clones only, with some absent. The sample has about 1.9 million clones; roughly 93% are singletons. What was sequenced was naive CD8+ T cells from PBMCs. The receptor source for this set is a man aged 18 to 35 in good health. Some clones in this sample may be carry-over from other donors' samples. The CDR3 runs from the conserved cysteine through the conserved F or W. Each record gives: V gene, J gene, D gene, CDR3 protein. A D gene is named only where the DNA matches it firmly.

v_call: TRBV10-2; j_call: TRBJ2-1; d_call: TRBD2; cdr3_aa: CAITSGGYNEQFF
v_call: TRBV7-9; j_call: TRBJ2-7; d_call: TRBD2; cdr3_aa: CASSSGLASEQYF
v_call: TRBV4-1; j_call: TRBJ2-1; d_call: NA; cdr3_aa: CASSQDSTYNEQFF
v_call: TRBV27; j_call: TRBJ2-5; d_call: NA; cdr3_aa: CASAMGPEEETQYF
v_call: TRBV7-8; j_call: TRBJ1-2; d_call: TRBD1; cdr3_aa: CASSLDRTGGGYGYTF
v_call: TRBV27; j_call: TRBJ2-7; d_call: NA; cdr3_aa: CASSAQRGKDYEQYF
v_call: TRBV30; j_call: NA; d_call: NA; cdr3_aa: CAWSVGGSYEQYF
v_call: TRBV19; j_call: TRBJ2-3; d_call: NA; cdr3_aa: CASSIGGDTSTDTQYF
v_call: TRBV6-1; j_call: TRBJ2-7; d_call: NA; cdr3_aa: CASSESPSYEQYF
v_call: TRBV6-5; j_call: TRBJ1-1; d_call: TRBD1; cdr3_aa: CASSYWTGLSTEAFF
v_call: TRBV7-8; j_call: TRBJ2-3; d_call: TRBD2; cdr3_aa: CASSPRTGTSGQEITDTQYF
v_call: TRBV12-5; j_call: TRBJ1-1; d_call: NA; cdr3_aa: CASGFGVNTEAFF
v_call: TRBV7-9; j_call: TRBJ1-4; d_call: NA; cdr3_aa: CASSRQQYTTNEKLFF
v_call: TRBV19; j_call: TRBJ2-7; d_call: TRBD2; cdr3_aa: CASSTIAGDYEQYF
v_call: TRBV5-6; j_call: TRBJ2-7; d_call: TRBD1; cdr3_aa: CASSTGQDFYEQYF
v_call: TRBV5-1; j_call: TRBJ2-7; d_call: NA; cdr3_aa: CASSWDRLMGTYEQYF
v_call: TRBV9; j_call: TRBJ1-4; d_call: NA; cdr3_aa: CASSVLPGTNEKLFF
v_call: TRBV7-9; j_call: TRBJ2-1; d_call: NA; cdr3_aa: CASSSGSEQFF
v_call: TRBV9; j_call: TRBJ2-5; d_call: NA; cdr3_aa: CASSVSLGADETQYF
v_call: TRBV27; j_call: TRBJ2-3; d_call: NA; cdr3_aa: CASSFRDSRDTQYF
v_call: TRBV9; j_call: TRBJ2-7; d_call: TRBD2; cdr3_aa: CASSSNNGTSSYEQYF
v_call: TRBV7-9; j_call: TRBJ2-3; d_call: NA; cdr3_aa: CASSLAFHELNTQYF
v_call: TRBV30; j_call: TRBJ1-1; d_call: NA; cdr3_aa: CAWSHNTEAFF
v_call: TRBV7-8; j_call: TRBJ2-3; d_call: NA; cdr3_aa: CASSLVRPDTQYF
v_call: TRBV7-9; j_call: TRBJ1-2; d_call: NA; cdr3_aa: CASSPPAVPNYGYTF
v_call: TRBV2; j_call: TRBJ1-4; d_call: NA; cdr3_aa: CASKIRQYNEKLFF
v_call: TRBV2; j_call: TRBJ2-3; d_call: NA; cdr3_aa: CASSDPETESTHTQYF
v_call: TRBV5-6; j_call: TRBJ2-6; d_call: TRBD1; cdr3_aa: CASSPDRGRSGANVLTF
v_call: TRBV27; j_call: TRBJ2-2; d_call: NA; cdr3_aa: CASSLGPAWTGELFF
v_call: TRBV2; j_call: TRBJ1-1; d_call: TRBD1; cdr3_aa: CATAGQPTMNTEAFF
v_call: TRBV4-1; j_call: TRBJ2-7; d_call: NA; cdr3_aa: CASSGEAWEDHEQYF
v_call: TRBV7-9; j_call: TRBJ2-1; d_call: NA; cdr3_aa: CASSPPPQALVNEQFF
v_call: TRBV6-9; j_call: TRBJ1-2; d_call: TRBD1; cdr3_aa: CASSRRQGDYGYTF
v_call: TRBV13; j_call: TRBJ2-7; d_call: NA; cdr3_aa: CASSLGPTGREQYF
v_call: TRBV19; j_call: TRBJ2-7; d_call: NA; cdr3_aa: CASSMGQGYEQYF
v_call: TRBV21-1; j_call: TRBJ2-7; d_call: NA; cdr3_aa: CASSKEALAGTYEQYF
v_call: TRBV27; j_call: TRBJ2-3; d_call: TRBD2; cdr3_aa: CASSLGTSDADTQYF
v_call: TRBV5-1; j_call: TRBJ2-7; d_call: NA; cdr3_aa: CASSLWDEQYF
v_call: TRBV6-1; j_call: TRBJ2-7; d_call: NA; cdr3_aa: CASSPRGRSEQYF
v_call: TRBV9; j_call: TRBJ2-5; d_call: NA; cdr3_aa: CASSVGLGTLQETQYF
v_call: TRBV18; j_call: TRBJ2-1; d_call: TRBD2; cdr3_aa: CASSSPVGLAGDNSYNEQFF
v_call: TRBV15; j_call: TRBJ2-2; d_call: NA; cdr3_aa: CATSRDEGTGELFF
v_call: TRBV7-9; j_call: TRBJ2-1; d_call: TRBD2; cdr3_aa: CASSTGLAGEQFF
v_call: TRBV5-1; j_call: TRBJ1-4; d_call: NA; cdr3_aa: CASSVGNNEKLFF
v_call: TRBV5-6; j_call: TRBJ2-7; d_call: TRBD1; cdr3_aa: CASSQTGEVNYEQYF
v_call: TRBV28; j_call: TRBJ1-2; d_call: NA; cdr3_aa: CASKTSWQIYGYTF
v_call: TRBV10-3; j_call: TRBJ1-1; d_call: NA; cdr3_aa: CAITGRAHEAFF